A selection of T cell receptor beta chains follows, all from one sample in a study of persistence of HIV-infected CD4 T cells. Antigens for these TCRs are unknown. Clones were sequenced by immunoSEQ multiplex PCR, and TCRdb holds only the in-frame ones, with some missing. The sample includes 35,000 to 50,000 clones, roughly nine tenths of them seen just once. The sample consisted of CD4+ T cells sorted from PBMCs after roughly 18-hour stimulation, taken from a patient who received antiretroviral therapy. Source of these receptors: an adult man with HIV who was CMV-seropositive. Both conserved end residues are part of each CDR3. Each record gives: V gene, J gene, D gene, clone size, CDR3 protein, CDR3 DNA. D genes are given only for firm matches. Some rows mark clone size as missing; the rest say once, few, many or name a class of expanded clone.

TRBV5-1	TRBJ2-2	-	-	CASSLAARRDTGELFF	TGCGCCAGCAGCTTGGCCGCGCGCAGGGACACCGGGGAGCTGTTTTTT
TRBV2	TRBJ1-6	-	-	CASSTGESPLHF	TGTGCCAGCAGCACAGGAGAATCACCCCTCCACTTT
TRBV4-1	TRBJ1-6	-	few	CASSQEGASGFSYNSPLHF	TGCGCCAGCAGCCAAGAAGGGGCGTCCGGCTTCTCCTATAATTCACCCCTCCACTTT
TRBV2	TRBJ1-2	-	-	CASSSNYGYTF	TGTGCCAGCAGTAGTAACTATGGCTACACCTTC
TRBV28	TRBJ1-4	-	-	CASNPVGGGSNEKLFF	TGTGCCAGCAATCCCGTCGGTGGGGGATCTAATGAAAAACTGTTTTTT
TRBV12-3/TRBV12-4	TRBJ1-2	-	-	CASSPLGVYGYTF	TGTGCCAGCAGTCCCTTAGGGGTCTATGGCTACACCTTC
TRBV6-4	TRBJ2-1	TRBD2	-	CASSEVAGANNEQFF	TGTGCCAGCAGTGAGGTAGCGGGTGCGAACAATGAGCAGTTCTTC
TRBV4-2	TRBJ1-5	-	once	CASSQDAGSSNQPQHF	TGTGCCAGCAGCCAAGATGCAGGGAGCAGCAATCAGCCCCAGCATTTT
TRBV3-1/TRBV3-2	TRBJ2-1	TRBD1	-	CASSQGTGAYNEQFF	TGTGCCAGCAGCCAAGGGACAGGGGCCTACAATGAGCAGTTCTTC
TRBV9	TRBJ2-1	-	-	CASRGTGSSYNEQFF	TGTGCCAGCAGGGGTACAGGGAGCTCCTACAATGAGCAGTTCTTC
TRBV24-1	TRBJ1-5	TRBD1	-	CATSEGQGADQPQHF	TGTGCCACCAGTGAGGGACAGGGGGCGGATCAGCCCCAGCATTTT
TRBV28	TRBJ2-7	TRBD1	-	CASSPSGQGMDEQYF	TGTGCCAGCAGTCCCTCCGGACAGGGGATGGACGAGCAGTACTTC
TRBV19	TRBJ1-1	TRBD1	-	CASSITGETEAFF	TGTGCCAGTAGTATAACAGGGGAGACTGAAGCTTTCTTT
TRBV5-6	TRBJ1-1	-	-	CASSFMGPGLAGTEAFF	TGTGCCAGCAGCTTCATGGGGCCGGGACTCGCGGGCACTGAAGCTTTCTTT
TRBV28	TRBJ2-1	-	-	CASSPGGFKGEQFF	TGTGCCAGCAGCCCCGGCGGATTCAAGGGAGAGCAGTTCTTC
TRBV2	TRBJ2-2	-	-	CASSREHKNTGELFF	TGTGCCAGCAGTAGGGAACACAAAAACACCGGGGAGCTGTTTTTT
TRBV7-9	TRBJ2-7	-	few	CASSLLSPYEQYF	TGTGCCAGCAGCTTATTAAGCCCCTACGAGCAGTACTTC
TRBV5-1	TRBJ2-2	TRBD2	-	CASSPIPSLAGGRSGELFF	TGCGCCAGCAGCCCGATCCCCTCACTAGCGGGGGGGCGCTCCGGGGAGCTGTTTTTT
TRBV6-6	TRBJ2-1	-	-	CASSYSVGAQFF	TGTGCCAGCAGTTACTCGGTGGGGGCTCAGTTCTTC
TRBV7-2	TRBJ1-6	-	once	CASSLRQKSSYNSPLHF	TGTGCCAGCAGCTTAAGACAGAAGAGCTCCTATAATTCACCCCTCCACTTT
TRBV24-1	TRBJ2-6	TRBD1	-	CATSDGGTGISGANVLTF	TGTGCCACCAGTGATGGAGGGACAGGTATCTCTGGGGCCAACGTCCTGACTTTC
TRBV9	TRBJ1-6	TRBD1	-	CASSVRSGTGNSPLHF	TGTGCCAGCAGCGTTAGATCCGGGACAGGGAATTCACCCCTCCACTTT
TRBV10-3	TRBJ2-3	TRBD2	-	CAISESGSGGRNTQYF	TGTGCCATCAGTGAGTCGGGTAGCGGGGGCCGAAATACGCAGTATTTT
TRBV4-1	TRBJ2-6	TRBD1	once	CASSQDYGTDGANVLTF	TGCGCCAGCAGCCAAGATTATGGGACAGATGGGGCCAACGTCCTGACTTTC
TRBV9	TRBJ1-1	-	-	CASSVETALNTEAFF	TGTGCCAGCAGCGTAGAAACAGCATTGAACACTGAAGCTTTCTTT
TRBV10-3	TRBJ1-1	TRBD1	-	CAIRRTGGGETEAFF	TGTGCCATCAGGCGGACAGGGGGCGGGGAAACTGAAGCTTTCTTT
TRBV5-6	TRBJ1-3	TRBD1	-	CASKIRDRGNTIYF	TGTGCCAGCAAGATCCGGGACAGGGGAAACACCATATATTTT
TRBV29-1	TRBJ2-3	TRBD2	-	CSVLTSGGTDTQYF	TGCAGCGTTTTGACTAGCGGGGGAACAGATACGCAGTATTTT
TRBV27	TRBJ1-2	-	-	CASSRSGSYGYTF	TGTGCCAGCAGCCGTAGTGGTTCGTATGGCTACACCTTC
TRBV20-1	TRBJ1-6	TRBD1	few	CSASRQGSNSPLHF	TGCAGTGCTAGTCGACAGGGGAGCAATTCACCCCTCCACTTT
TRBV5-5	TRBJ2-7	TRBD2	-	CASSSFSTSGGSYEQYF	TGTGCCAGCAGCTCCTTCTCGACTAGCGGGGGGTCCTACGAGCAGTACTTC
TRBV21-1	TRBJ2-3	-	-	CASSKETLARATTDTQYF	TGTGCCAGCAGCAAAGAAACCCTCGCGCGGGCAACCACAGATACGCAGTATTTT
TRBV28	TRBJ2-1	-	-	CASSLYPTLNEQFF	TGTGCCAGCAGTTTATACCCCACCCTGAATGAGCAGTTCTTC
TRBV2	TRBJ2-2	TRBD1	-	CASRGGTGVYGELFF	TGTGCCAGCAGAGGAGGGACAGGGGTTTACGGGGAGCTGTTTTTT
TRBV2	TRBJ2-2	-	-	CASRLGVTGELFF	TGTGCCAGCCGTCTCGGGGTTACCGGGGAGCTGTTTTTT
TRBV18	TRBJ2-2	TRBD1	-	CASSLMPGGTGELFF	TGTGCCAGCTCACTGATGCCAGGGGGCACCGGGGAGCTGTTTTTT
TRBV23-1	TRBJ2-7	-	-	CASSHRGLVLYEQYF	TGCGCCAGCAGTCATCGGGGGCTAGTGCTTTACGAGCAGTACTTC
TRBV19	TRBJ1-1	-	-	CASRLQYLGNTEAFF	TGTGCCAGTAGGTTACAATACCTCGGGAACACTGAAGCTTTCTTT
TRBV14	TRBJ1-6	-	once	CASSPRYNSPLHF	TGTGCCAGCAGCCCCCGTTATAATTCACCCCTCCACTTT